This TCR beta chain was obtained from a study of technical replicates of blood from a handful of donors. V shed 2 bases and J shed 4 bases, with 19 bases lying between them. The CDR3 sequence is 16 residues long. Germline-derived CDR1 and CDR2 are SGDLS and YYNGEE. Measured with immunoSEQ multiplex PCR; TCRdb has only the in-frame clones, and not every one. This table holds 65,000 to 95,000 clones, about 94% found once. This clone was recorded only once. This clonotype originated in a human donor in good health. The sequencing input was T cells isolated from PBMCs. This rearrangement joins TRBV9 to TRBJ2-7; D is possibly TRBD2 (5 bases). The CDR3 protein is CASSVDSRAGPYEQYF. The CDR3 bases are TGTGCCAGCAGCGTCGATAGCCGGGCGGGTCCATACGAGCAGTACTTC.